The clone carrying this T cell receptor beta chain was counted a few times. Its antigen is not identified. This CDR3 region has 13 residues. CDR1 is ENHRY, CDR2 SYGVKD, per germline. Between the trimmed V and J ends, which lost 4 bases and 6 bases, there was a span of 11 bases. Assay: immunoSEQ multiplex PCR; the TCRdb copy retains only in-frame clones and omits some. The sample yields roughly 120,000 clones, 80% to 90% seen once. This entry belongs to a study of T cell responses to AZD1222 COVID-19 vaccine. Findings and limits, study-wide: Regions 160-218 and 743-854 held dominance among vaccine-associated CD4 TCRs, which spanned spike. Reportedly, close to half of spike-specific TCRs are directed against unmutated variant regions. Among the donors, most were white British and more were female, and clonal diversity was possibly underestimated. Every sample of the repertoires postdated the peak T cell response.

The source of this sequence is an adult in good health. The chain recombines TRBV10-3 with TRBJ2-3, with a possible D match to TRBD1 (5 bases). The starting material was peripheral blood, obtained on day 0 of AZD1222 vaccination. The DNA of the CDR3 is TGTGCCATCAGTGTATGGGGCCCCGATACGCAGTATTTT. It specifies CAISVWGPDTQYF.